This T cell receptor (beta chain) is from a study of blood T cell repertoires in COVID-19. Study-wide context: The samples span acute and convalescent COVID-19 from the United States, Italy and Spain. PBMCs, B-cell-depleted T cells, or T cells provided the cDNA or gDNA that made up the material.

Germline lookup yields CDR1 SGHVS and CDR2 FQNEAQ. V lost 1 base and J lost 2, with 8 bases in between. This CDR3 spans 14 amino acids. In the source study's methods: Reference gene primer amplification gave nucleated cell count estimates. The protocol was immunoSEQ multiplex PCR, while the TCRdb copy is restricted to in-frame clones and leaves out a portion. V, J and clone size are taken as reported in that table, and D and trimming were inferred from the DNA itself. Here the sample spans 34,000 or so clones, approximately 90% being singletons. What was sequenced was peripheral blood. V gene TRBV7-8 combines with J gene TRBJ1-2; a weak D match, TRBD1 (5 bases). This receptor was identified in a man between 60 and 70 years old with active or convalescent COVID-19. CDR3 residues: CASSLDDRNYGYTF. The CDR3 DNA reads TGTGCCAGCAGCTTAGACGACAGAAACTATGGCTACACCTTC.